This is a list of T cell receptor beta chains from one sample in a study of shared clonotypes between healthy human individuals. Clones were read by immunoSEQ multiplex PCR, and TCRdb kept only the in-frame ones, dropping some. The sample lists more than 1 million clones; roughly 74% were seen once. Sequencing input: memory CD4+ T cells from PBMCs. The receptor set was obtained from a man aged 18 to 30 in good health. Some clones in this sample may be carry-over from other donors' samples. The CDR3 runs from the conserved cysteine through the conserved F or W. Fields, in order: D gene, J gene, clone size, V gene, CDR3 DNA, CDR3 protein. The D gene is left open where the match is weak. Size is stated for part of the rows, as once, few or many counts, or as a class when the clone is expanded.

d_call: NA; j_call: TRBJ1-2; clone_size: NA; v_call: TRBV5-6; cdr3_nt: TGTGCCAGCAGCTTGTTTGCACAGGGCGACGGCTACACCTTC; cdr3_aa: CASSLFAQGDGYTF
d_call: NA; j_call: TRBJ1-4; clone_size: NA; v_call: TRBV21-1; cdr3_nt: TGTGCCAGGGGGATATTGGGAGCAGCCTTCGATGCAACTAATGAAAAACTGTTTTTT; cdr3_aa: CARGILGAAFDATNEKLFF
d_call: TRBD1; j_call: TRBJ1-4; clone_size: NA; v_call: TRBV13; cdr3_nt: TGTGCCAGCAGCCCAGGGGGCAGGGGTGAAAAACTGTTTTTT; cdr3_aa: CASSPGGRGEKLFF
d_call: NA; j_call: TRBJ2-3; clone_size: few; v_call: TRBV7-9; cdr3_nt: TGTGCCAGCAGCTCCCCGCCCCCAGGAACCACAGATACGCAGTATTTT; cdr3_aa: CASSSPPPGTTDTQYF
d_call: NA; j_call: TRBJ2-1; clone_size: NA; v_call: TRBV2; cdr3_nt: TGTGCCAGCAGTGAATTCTATGAGCAGTTCTTC; cdr3_aa: CASSEFYEQFF
d_call: NA; j_call: TRBJ1-1; clone_size: NA; v_call: TRBV7-8; cdr3_nt: TGTGCCAGCAGCTTAGACGGGGATCGGAACACTGAAGCTTTCTTT; cdr3_aa: CASSLDGDRNTEAFF
d_call: TRBD1; j_call: TRBJ1-2; clone_size: NA; v_call: TRBV5-1; cdr3_nt: TGCGCCAGCAGCTTGGATCAGGGGGCGCGGGATGGCTACACCTTC; cdr3_aa: CASSLDQGARDGYTF
d_call: NA; j_call: TRBJ1-1; clone_size: NA; v_call: TRBV5-1; cdr3_nt: TGCGCCAGCAATCTGGAGGGTCCTGGGACTGAAGCTTTCTTT; cdr3_aa: CASNLEGPGTEAFF
d_call: TRBD1; j_call: TRBJ1-1; clone_size: NA; v_call: TRBV14; cdr3_nt: TGTGCCAGCAGCCCAAGACAGGGTGCGGTGAACACTGAAGCTTTCTTT; cdr3_aa: CASSPRQGAVNTEAFF
d_call: NA; j_call: TRBJ1-5; clone_size: NA; v_call: TRBV2; cdr3_nt: TGTGCCAGCAGTGAAGGGTCCAGCAATCAGCCCCAGCATTTT; cdr3_aa: CASSEGSSNQPQHF
d_call: NA; j_call: TRBJ2-1; clone_size: NA; v_call: TRBV4-2; cdr3_nt: TGTGCCAGCAGCCAAGATCTTGGCGGAGGGGGATTCTTC; cdr3_aa: CASSQDLGGGGFF